The 25 T cell receptor beta chains listed next were all sequenced from one sample in a study of OX40 agonist ivuxolimab in advanced cancers. Profiled with immunoSEQ multiplex PCR; TCRdb holds only in-frame clones, not every one. Of under 90,000 clones listed, approximately 92% are singletons. The specimen comprised CD4+ or CD8+ T cells sorted from blood, sampled in a trial of the OX40 agonist ivuxolimab. These receptors were obtained from an adult with an advanced solid tumor such as melanoma, head and neck, liver or kidney cancer.

This sequence joins TRBV4-3 and TRBJ2-3; 7 bases map to TRBD2. CDR1 is LGHNA and CDR2 is YSLEER in the germline V gene. The CDR3 is 18 amino acids. V was pared by 0 bases and J by 5 bases, with 14 bases of the junction left unmatched. The CDR3 sequence: CASSQDRGEGPGRDTQYF. Here the CDR3 DNA reads TGCGCCAGCAGCCAAGATCGGGGGGAGGGGCCTGGCCGAGATACGCAGTATTTT.

The chain joins TRBV18 to TRBJ2-1; 8 bases align to TRBD2. Germline lookup yields CDR1 KGHSH and CDR2 LQKENI. CDR3 size: 16 residues. Trimming removed 0 bases from V and 8 bases from J; junction bases left unmatched: 9. CDR3 region: CASSPPSKREKDEQFF. Written as DNA, the CDR3 is TGTGCCAGCTCACCACCGAGCAAGCGGGAGAAGGATGAGCAGTTCTTC.

The chain joins TRBV28 to TRBJ2-2; 11 bases align to TRBD2. This CDR3 region has 18 residues. V shed 5 bases, J shed 4 bases, and the junction held 12 bases outside the gene matches. Germline-derived CDR1 and CDR2 are MDHEN and SYDVKM. CDR3 residues: CASSLRTLAGVITGELFF. The DNA of the CDR3 is TGTGCCAGCAGTCTTAGAACACTAGCGGGAGTGATCACCGGGGAGCTGTTTTTT.

Comments on this clone: This is likely a read error, given that the CDR3 carries no conserved phenylalanine or tryptophan at its end. Because the CDR3's place on the DNA is in doubt, the DNA is left out and the CDR3 is given as listed by TCRdb. The rearrangement uses TRBV27 and TRBJ2-6; TRBD2, the D gene given by the table, was not confirmed from the DNA. The CDR3 has 9 amino acids, counting both end residues. Per germline, CDR1 MNHEY and CDR2 SMNVEV (reference sequence). CDR3 loop: CASSFPGLH.

V usage is TRBV2 and J usage is TRBJ2-5; D is tentatively TRBD1 or TRBD2 (5 bases each). Germline loops: CDR1 SNHLY, CDR2 FYNNEI. The CDR3 is 15 residues long. V gave up 3 bases and J gave up 5 bases, with 16 bases separating them. The CDR3 loop reads CASSEDRDDGETQYF. The CDR3 DNA is TGTGCCAGCAGTGAGGACCGGGACGATGGTGAGACCCAGTACTTC.

The CDR3 region is CASSRGLLNTEAFF. The CDR3 DNA reads TGTGCCAGTAGTAGGGGTCTTTTGAACACTGAAGCTTTCTTT. This chain joins TRBV19 and TRBJ1-1; D unclear. V was cut by 4 bases and J by 0 bases, with 9 bases left in between. The CDR3 runs 14 residues. CDR1 and CDR2 (germline): LNHDA, SQIVND (reference sequence).

The V call is TRBV6-1, the J call TRBJ2-6; D gene ambiguous. Germline CDR1 MNHNS, CDR2 SASEGT. This CDR3 is built from 13 residues. Trimming removed 5 bases at V and 7 bases at J, with 9 bases between. CDR3 protein: CASSPLNANVLTF. The DNA of the CDR3 is TGTGCCAGCAGTCCCCTGAACGCCAACGTCCTGACTTTC.

This sequence joins TRBV2 and TRBJ2-3; 9 nucleotides match TRBD1. Germline V lookup: CDR1 SNHLY, CDR2 FYNNEI. This CDR3 has 15 amino acids. V lost 4 bases to trimming and J lost 4 bases; unmatched junction nucleotides: 6. For the CDR3, the DNA is TGTGCCAGCAGTGGGCAACAGGGGGCTGCAGATACGCAGTATTTT. Protein: CASSGQQGAADTQYF. The variable domain in full, with the rest retrieved from reference TRBV2 and TRBJ2-3, is EPEVTQTPSHQVTQMGQEVILRCVPISNHLYFYWYRQILGQKVEFLVSFYNNEISEKSEIFDDQFSVERPDGSNFTLKIRSTKLEDSAMYFCASSGQQGAADTQYFGPGTRLTVL.

The CDR3 region is CASSLQAGNSGTGELFF. The CDR3 coding sequence is TGTGCCAGCAGCTTACAGGCAGGCAACTCGGGGACCGGGGAGCTGTTTTTT. V usage is TRBV7-2 and J usage is TRBJ2-2, with D tentatively TRBD2 (5 bases). Germline assignment: CDR1 SGHTA and CDR2 FQGNSA. The ends were cut back, 2 bases at V and 5 bases at J, with 18 bases in the middle. This CDR3 has 17 residues. Drawing the rest from reference TRBV7-2 and TRBJ2-2, the complete variable domain is GAGVSQSPSNKVTEKGKDVELRCDPISGHTALYWYRQSLGQGLEFLIYFQGNSAPDKSGLPSDRFSAERTGGSVSTLTIQRTQQEDSAVYLCASSLQAGNSGTGELFFGEGSRLTVL.

V usage is TRBV2 and J usage is TRBJ2-3, with 15 bases fitting TRBD2. Germline-derived CDR1 and CDR2 are SNHLY and FYNNEI. The CDR3 totals 13 residues. V dropped 8 bases and J dropped 12; count of bases not matched to a gene: 6. This CDR3 is CASGLAGGGTQYF. The CDR3 region has the DNA TGTGCCAGCGGACTAGCGGGAGGGGGTACACAGTATTTT. The whole variable domain, remainder taken from reference TRBV2 and TRBJ2-3, is EPEVTQTPSHQVTQMGQEVILRCVPISNHLYFYWYRQILGQKVEFLVSFYNNEISEKSEIFDDQFSVERPDGSNFTLKIRSTKLEDSAMYFCASGLAGGGTQYFGPGTRLTVL.

The V call is TRBV18, the J call TRBJ1-6; tentatively, D is TRBD1 (5 bases). V lost 5 bases, J lost 10 bases, and 12 bases lay in between. The CDR3 is made up of 13 amino acids. The germline gives CDR1 KGHSH, CDR2 LQKENI. The CDR3 DNA reads TGTGCCAGCTCATACCAGGGCTCCTCACCCCTCCACTTT. Its translation: CASSYQGSSPLHF.

In its sample, this clone was seen once. The chain is built from TRBV28 and TRBJ2-1; 7 bases are shared with TRBD1. The CDR3 runs to 16 residues. V shed 4 bases and J 0 bases; nucleotides not matched to a gene: 6. The V gene's germline CDR1 is MDHEN and CDR2 SYDVKM. CDR3 bases: TGTGCCAGCAGTTCCCTACAGGGGAGCTCCTACAATGAGCAGTTCTTC. Residues: CASSSLQGSSYNEQFF. Based on the CDR3 plus reference TRBV28 and TRBJ2-1, the full variable domain is DVKVTQSSRYLVKRTGEKVFLECVQDMDHENMFWYRQDPGLGLRLIYFSYDVKMKEKGDIPEGYSVSREKKERFSLILESASTNQTSMYLCASSSLQGSSYNEQFFGPGTRLTVL.

V gene TRBV9 combines with J gene TRBJ2-1; a possible D gene is TRBD2 (6 bases). This CDR3 contains 15 residues. Germline CDR1 is SGDLS and CDR2 is YYNGEE. V gave up 0 bases and J gave up 2 bases, with 9 bases separating them. The CDR3 here is CASSVAAGPYNEQFF. CDR3 in DNA: TGTGCCAGCAGCGTAGCGGCGGGGCCCTACAATGAGCAGTTCTTC.

This clone was recorded only once. The chain uses TRBV28 and TRBJ2-7; D tentatively fits TRBD1 or TRBD2 (6 bases each). This CDR3 is 15 amino acids long. The V end was cut by 7 bases, the J end by 3 bases, with 19 bases between. Germline CDR1 is MDHEN and CDR2 is SYDVKM. In DNA form, the CDR3 reads TGTGCCAGCACGGGGGCAGGGGCCAACCTCTACGAGCAGTACTTC. Its protein product is CASTGAGANLYEQYF.

The chain is built from TRBV13 and TRBJ1-5; 7 bases agree with TRBD1. V dropped 4 bases and J dropped 7; count of bases not matched to a gene: 10. The CDR3 contains 15 residues. From germline, CDR1 is PRHDT and CDR2 FYEKMQ (reference sequence). The CDR3 DNA is TGTGCCAGCAGCTCTAGGGGGCCCTTAGGGCAGCCCCAGCATTTT. As protein: CASSSRGPLGQPQHF.

This chain links TRBV19 with TRBJ1-5, with 8 bases lining up with TRBD1. Unmatched junction bases numbered 4, after V lost 3 bases and J lost 3 bases. Germline V gene sequence: CDR1 LNHDA, CDR2 SQIVND (reference sequence). The length of the CDR3 is 15 residues. The CDR3 DNA reads TGTGCCAGTAGTATCACCAGGGGGCTCAATCAGCCCCAGCATTTT. Translating it yields CASSITRGLNQPQHF.

The chain uses TRBV10-3 and TRBJ1-4, with D perhaps matching TRBD1 (5 bases). This CDR3 comprises 15 residues. The germline CDR1 and CDR2 sequences are ENHRY and SYGVKD. Trimming took off 3 bases at V and 4 bases at J, with 12 bases between the two ends. The DNA for the CDR3 is TGTGCCATCAGTGACGAAGGGGCCAATAATGAAAAACTGTTTTTT. It encodes CAISDEGANNEKLFF.

The rearrangement joins TRBV7-3 to TRBJ1-1; 10 positions match TRBD1. From germline, CDR1 is SGHTA and CDR2 FQGTGA. The junction had 6 bases not matched to a gene; V was cut back by 5 bases and J by 3 bases. The CDR3 consists of 15 residues. CDR3 in DNA: TGTGCCAGCAGCCGGACAGGGGGGTTGGACACTGAAGCTTTCTTT. Amino acids: CASSRTGGLDTEAFF.

The chain combines TRBV5-1 with TRBJ2-7; possibly TRBD1 or TRBD2 for D (6 bases each). The CDR3 has 12 amino acids. Germline lookup yields CDR1 SGHRS and CDR2 YFSETQ. Between the trimmed V and J ends, which lost 7 bases and 3 bases, there was a span of 11 bases. The CDR3 loop reads CASRRGNYEQYF. CDR3 DNA: TGCGCCAGCCGGAGGGGGAACTACGAGCAGTACTTC.

This clone was seen a few times. The chain recombines TRBV19 with TRBJ2-2, with 7 bases that match TRBD1. The V segment lost 7 bases and the J segment 4 bases; nucleotides outside the gene matches: 9. The CDR3 has 15 amino acids. The germline gives CDR1 LNHDA, CDR2 SQIVND (reference sequence). The CDR3 here is CASNQQGIPTGELFF. The DNA for the CDR3 is TGTGCCAGTAACCAACAGGGGATCCCCACCGGGGAGCTGTTTTTT. Drawing the rest from reference TRBV19 and TRBJ2-2, the complete variable domain is DGGITQSPKYLFRKEGQNVTLSCEQNLNHDAMYWYRQDPGQGLRLIYYSQIVNDFQKGDIAEGYSVSREKKESFPLTVTSAQKNPTAFYLCASNQQGIPTGELFFGEGSRLTVL.

The chain carries TRBV13 and TRBJ2-7; a weak D match, TRBD2 (7 bases). V lost 3 bases, J lost 4 bases, and 13 bases lay in between. CDR3 length equals 14 residues. Germline V gene data show CDR1 as PRHDT and CDR2 as FYEKMQ (reference sequence). The CDR3 spells CASSLGEGGYEQYF. The DNA for the CDR3 is TGTGCCAGCAGCTTGGGGGAGGGGGGATACGAGCAGTACTTC.

The chain employs TRBV5-8 and TRBJ1-5, with no clear D. V shed 0 bases and J shed 11 bases, with 6 bases lying between them. The germline V gene has CDR1 SGHTS and CDR2 YDEGEE. The CDR3 extends over 11 amino acids. The CDR3 nucleotides are TGTGCCAGCAGCTTGGATTTGGCCCAGCATTTT. Its protein product is CASSLDLAQHF. Full variable domain (missing parts from reference TRBV5-8 and TRBJ1-5): EAGVTQSPTHLIKTRGQQATLRCSPISGHTSVYWYQQALGLGLQFLLWYDEGEERNRGNFPPRFSGRQFPNYSSELNVNALELEDSALYLCASSLDLAQHFGDGTRLSIL.

This clone was recorded once. Written as DNA, the CDR3 is TGTGCCAGCAGTCAGCACAGAACTAGCTCCTACAATGAGCAGTTCTTC. Translated: CASSQHRTSSYNEQFF. The rearrangement uses TRBV2 and TRBJ2-1; D may be TRBD2 (5 bases). CDR3 length equals 16 residues. The germline V gene has CDR1 SNHLY and CDR2 FYNNEI. Trimming pared 5 bases from V and 0 bases from J, leaving 14 bases between.

The rearrangement links TRBV19 to TRBJ1-1; D uncertain. Between the trimmed V and J ends, which lost 6 bases and 0 bases, there was a span of 17 bases. The CDR3 totals 16 residues. Germline values: CDR1 LNHDA, CDR2 SQIVND (reference sequence). CDR3 sequence (DNA): TGTGCCAGTAGCTCCTTGGGGAAGGGATTGAACACTGAAGCTTTCTTT. Protein sequence: CASSSLGKGLNTEAFF.

V is TRBV9 and J is TRBJ2-1; D possibly corresponds to TRBD2 (5 bases). V shed 4 bases and J shed 1 base, with 12 bases lying between them. This CDR3 contains 15 residues. Germline V gives CDR1 SGDLS, CDR2 YYNGEE. The CDR3 region has the DNA TGTGCCAGCAGCCTAACTGGCGGGTCCTACAATGAGCAGTTCTTC. Its translation is CASSLTGGSYNEQFF. The complete variable domain, with remaining parts taken from reference TRBV9 and TRBJ2-1, reads DSGVTQTPKHLITATGQRVTLRCSPRSGDLSVYWYQQSLDQGLQFLIQYYNGEERAKGNILERFSAQQFPDLHSELNLSSLELGDSALYFCASSLTGGSYNEQFFGPGTRLTVL.